Listed below are T cell receptor beta chains from one sample, sequenced in a study of cytomegalovirus exposure and HLA in healthy donors. TCRdb's copy holds only in-frame clones and misses some; the assay was immunoSEQ multiplex PCR. The data contain approximately 150,000 clones, 84% of them singletons. Sequencing input: PBMCs. The receptors shown here come from a man aged 25 to 40 in good health and CMV-seronegative. The CDR3 runs from the conserved cysteine through the conserved F or W. The D gene is left open where the match is weak.

>TRBV5-4|TRBD1|TRBJ2-1
TGTGCCAGCAGCCTCGGAGACAGGGGATTCGAGGATGAGCAGTTCTTC
CASSLGDRGFEDEQFF
>TRBV2|NA|TRBJ1-5
TGTGCCAGCGCAGGTAGCAATCAGCCCCAGCATTTT
CASAGSNQPQHF
>TRBV7-9|TRBD1|TRBJ1-2
TGTGCCAGCACCCAAGAGAGAGACAGGGGATATCATGGCTACACCTTC
CASTQERDRGYHGYTF
>TRBV4-1|NA|TRBJ2-4
TGCGCCAGCAGCCCCGGGTTCCGACGCCTGACCAAAAACATTCAGTACTTC
CASSPGFRRLTKNIQYF
>TRBV6-1|TRBD1|TRBJ2-7
TGTGCCAGCAGTGAAGCGCTAGGGACAGGGGTCTACGAGCAGTACTTC
CASSEALGTGVYEQYF
>TRBV5-1|TRBD2|TRBJ2-7
TGCGCCAGCAGCACTAGCGGTTTCCCCTACGAGCAGTACTTC
CASSTSGFPYEQYF
>TRBV7-2|TRBD1|TRBJ2-7
TGTGCCAGCAGCTTAGAAGCGTCGGGACAGGGGTGGTACGAGCAGTACTTC
CASSLEASGQGWYEQYF
>TRBV28|TRBD1|TRBJ2-7
TGTGCCAGCAGCGACGGACAGGTTCCTCCCTACGAGCAGTACTTC
CASSDGQVPPYEQYF
>TRBV11-2|TRBD2|TRBJ2-5
TGTGCCAGCAGCTTAGACCTCATCCTGACTAGCGGGGTTGAGACCCAGTACTTC
CASSLDLILTSGVETQYF
>TRBV2|TRBD1|TRBJ1-3
TGTGCCGGACTGGGACAGGGAAGAAGGGAGGGCTCTGGAAACACCATATATTTT
CAGLGQGRREGSGNTIYF
>TRBV7-2|TRBD1|TRBJ2-4
TGTGCCAGCAGCTCGGGACAGGGGCGGGCCAAAAACATTCAGTACTTC
CASSSGQGRAKNIQYF
>TRBV7-8|TRBD1|TRBJ1-1
TGTGCCAGCAGCTTGGGGGGAAGACAGGGTTTGGCTGAAGCTTTCTTT
CASSLGGRQGLAEAFF
>TRBV2|TRBD1|TRBJ1-6
TGTGCCAGCCCGGACAGGGATAATTCACCCCTCCACTTT
CASPDRDNSPLHF
>TRBV27|NA|TRBJ2-1
TGTGCCAGCAGTTCGGGTGGCCAAACGGGGAATGAGCAGTTCTTC
CASSSGGQTGNEQFF
>TRBV29-1|NA|TRBJ1-1
TGCAGCGTTGATGGAGGGGATGGAATCGCTTTCTTT
CSVDGGDGIAFF